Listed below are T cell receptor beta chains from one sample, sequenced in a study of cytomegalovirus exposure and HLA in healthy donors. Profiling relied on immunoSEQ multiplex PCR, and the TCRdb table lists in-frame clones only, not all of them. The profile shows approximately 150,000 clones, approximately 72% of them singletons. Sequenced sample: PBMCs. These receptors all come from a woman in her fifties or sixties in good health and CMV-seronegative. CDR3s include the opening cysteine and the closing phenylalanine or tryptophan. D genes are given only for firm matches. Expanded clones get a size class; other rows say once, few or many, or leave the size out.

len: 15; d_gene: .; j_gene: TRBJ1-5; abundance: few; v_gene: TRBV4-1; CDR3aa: CASSQAPGSLQPQHF; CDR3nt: TGCGCCAGCAGCCAAGCACCGGGATCCCTTCAGCCCCAGCATTTT
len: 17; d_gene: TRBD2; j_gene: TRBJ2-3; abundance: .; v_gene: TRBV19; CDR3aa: CASSISSGATYTDTQYF; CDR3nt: TGTGCCAGTAGTATTTCTAGCGGGGCGACGTACACAGATACGCAGTATTTT
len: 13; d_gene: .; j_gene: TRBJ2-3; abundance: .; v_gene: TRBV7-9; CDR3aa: CASNLVGTDTQYF; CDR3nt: TGTGCCAGCAATCTCGTTGGCACAGATACGCAGTATTTT
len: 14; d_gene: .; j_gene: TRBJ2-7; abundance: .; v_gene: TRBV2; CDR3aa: CASSVRQGPYEQYF; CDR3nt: TGTGCCAGCAGTGTAAGGCAGGGGCCCTACGAGCAGTACTTC
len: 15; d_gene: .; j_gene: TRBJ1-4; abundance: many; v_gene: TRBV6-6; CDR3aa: CASSLGGDGYEKLFF; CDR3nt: TGTGCCAGCAGTTTGGGGGGGGACGGATATGAAAAACTGTTTTTT
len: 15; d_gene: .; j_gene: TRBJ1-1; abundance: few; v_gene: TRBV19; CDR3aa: CASRARHQLNTEAFF; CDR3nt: TGTGCCAGTAGGGCCCGACATCAACTTAACACTGAAGCTTTCTTT
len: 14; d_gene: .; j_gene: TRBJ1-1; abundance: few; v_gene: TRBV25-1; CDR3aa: CASSGRGTGTEAFF; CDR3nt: TGTGCCAGCAGTGGACGGGGGACGGGCACTGAAGCTTTCTTT
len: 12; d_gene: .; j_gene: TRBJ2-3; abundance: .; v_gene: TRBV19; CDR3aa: CASRRDTDTQYF; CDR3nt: TGTGCCAGCAGACGGGACACAGATACGCAGTATTTT
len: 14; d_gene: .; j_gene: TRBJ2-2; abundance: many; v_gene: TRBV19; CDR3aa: CASTPGTNTGELFF; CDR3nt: TGTGCCAGTACGCCGGGGACGAACACCGGGGAGCTGTTTTTT
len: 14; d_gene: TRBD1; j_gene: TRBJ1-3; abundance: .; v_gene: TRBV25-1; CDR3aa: CASSRTGSGNTIYF; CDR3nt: TGTGCCAGCAGTAGGACAGGGTCTGGAAACACCATATATTTT
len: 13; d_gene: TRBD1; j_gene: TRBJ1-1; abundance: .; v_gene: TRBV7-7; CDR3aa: CASSLDGTGKAFF; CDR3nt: TGTGCCAGCAGCTTAGACGGGACAGGGAAAGCTTTCTTT
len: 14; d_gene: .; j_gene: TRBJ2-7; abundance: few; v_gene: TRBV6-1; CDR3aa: CASALAQASYEQYF; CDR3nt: TGTGCCAGCGCACTAGCCCAAGCTTCCTACGAGCAGTACTTC
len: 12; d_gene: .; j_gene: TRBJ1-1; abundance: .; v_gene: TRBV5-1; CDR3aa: CASSPTTGSAFF; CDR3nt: TGCGCCAGCAGCCCAACCACAGGGTCGGCTTTCTTT
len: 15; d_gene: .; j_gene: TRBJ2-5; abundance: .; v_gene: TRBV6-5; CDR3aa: CASTRQERGGETQYF; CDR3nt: TGTGCCAGCACGAGACAGGAAAGGGGTGGGGAGACCCAGTACTTC
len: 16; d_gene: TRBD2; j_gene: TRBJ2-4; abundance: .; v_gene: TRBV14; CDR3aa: CASKPLLAVAKNIQYF; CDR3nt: TGTGCCAGCAAACCCCTACTAGCGGTAGCCAAAAACATTCAGTACTTC
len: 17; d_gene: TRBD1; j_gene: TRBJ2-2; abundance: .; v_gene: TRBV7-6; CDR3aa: CASSRTRQGAVTGELFF; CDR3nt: TGTGCCAGCAGCCGAACGCGTCAGGGGGCAGTCACCGGGGAGCTGTTTTTT
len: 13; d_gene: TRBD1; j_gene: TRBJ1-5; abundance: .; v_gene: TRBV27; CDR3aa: CASSWTGNQPQHF; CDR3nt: TGTGCCAGCAGTTGGACAGGTAATCAGCCCCAGCATTTT
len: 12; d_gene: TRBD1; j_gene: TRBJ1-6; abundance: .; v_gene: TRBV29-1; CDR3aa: CSVGDRDSPLHF; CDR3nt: TGCAGCGTTGGGGACAGGGACTCACCCCTCCACTTT
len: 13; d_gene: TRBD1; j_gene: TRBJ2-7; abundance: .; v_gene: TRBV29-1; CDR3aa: CSARQGLAYEQYF; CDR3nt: TGCAGCGCCCGACAGGGGTTGGCATACGAGCAGTACTTC
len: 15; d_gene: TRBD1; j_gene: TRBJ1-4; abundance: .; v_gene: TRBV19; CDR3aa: CASTPTGGANEKLFF; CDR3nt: TGTGCCAGTACCCCGACAGGGGGTGCTAATGAAAAACTGTTTTTT
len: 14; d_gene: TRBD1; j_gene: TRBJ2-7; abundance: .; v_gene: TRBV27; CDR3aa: CASRETGLSYEQYF; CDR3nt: TGTGCCAGCAGGGAGACAGGGCTCTCCTACGAGCAGTACTTC
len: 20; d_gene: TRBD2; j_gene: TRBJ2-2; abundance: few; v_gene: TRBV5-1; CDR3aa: CASSLEGLAGEAGGTGELFF; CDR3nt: TGCGCCAGCAGCTTGGAAGGACTAGCGGGAGAGGCGGGCGGCACCGGGGAGCTGTTTTTT
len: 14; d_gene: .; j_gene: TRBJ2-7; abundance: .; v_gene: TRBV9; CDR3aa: CASSVGDSPYEQYF; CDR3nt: TGTGCCAGCAGCGTAGGAGACAGCCCCTACGAGCAGTACTTC
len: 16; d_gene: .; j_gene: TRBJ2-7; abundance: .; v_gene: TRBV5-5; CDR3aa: CASSPYLGRERYEQYF; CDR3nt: TGTGCCAGCAGCCCGTATCTAGGACGGGAGAGGTACGAGCAGTACTTC
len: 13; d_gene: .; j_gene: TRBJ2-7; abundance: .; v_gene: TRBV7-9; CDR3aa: CASSSSPYYEQYF; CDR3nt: TGTGCCAGCAGCTCCTCCCCCTACTACGAGCAGTACTTC
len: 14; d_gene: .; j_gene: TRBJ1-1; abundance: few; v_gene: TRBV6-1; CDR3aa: CASSDQARGAEAFF; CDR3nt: TGTGCCAGCAGTGATCAGGCCAGGGGCGCTGAAGCTTTCTTT
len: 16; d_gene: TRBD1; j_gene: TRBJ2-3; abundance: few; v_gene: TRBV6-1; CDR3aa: CASSEAWGQGPDTQYF; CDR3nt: TGTGCCAGCAGTGAAGCTTGGGGACAGGGGCCGGATACGCAGTATTTT
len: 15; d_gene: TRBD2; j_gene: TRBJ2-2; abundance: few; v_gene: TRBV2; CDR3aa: CASRGLAGGSGELFF; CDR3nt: TGTGCCAGCAGGGGACTAGCGGGGGGGTCCGGGGAGCTGTTTTTT
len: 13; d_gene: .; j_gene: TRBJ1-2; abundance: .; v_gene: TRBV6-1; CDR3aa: CASSESGTYGYTF; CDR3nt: TGTGCCAGCAGTGAATCCGGGACTTATGGCTACACCTTC
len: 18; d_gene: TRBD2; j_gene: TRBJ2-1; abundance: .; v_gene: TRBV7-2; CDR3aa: CASSLGGPGTSGYNEQFF; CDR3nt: TGTGCCAGCAGCTTAGGGGGACCCGGGACTAGCGGCTACAATGAGCAGTTCTTC